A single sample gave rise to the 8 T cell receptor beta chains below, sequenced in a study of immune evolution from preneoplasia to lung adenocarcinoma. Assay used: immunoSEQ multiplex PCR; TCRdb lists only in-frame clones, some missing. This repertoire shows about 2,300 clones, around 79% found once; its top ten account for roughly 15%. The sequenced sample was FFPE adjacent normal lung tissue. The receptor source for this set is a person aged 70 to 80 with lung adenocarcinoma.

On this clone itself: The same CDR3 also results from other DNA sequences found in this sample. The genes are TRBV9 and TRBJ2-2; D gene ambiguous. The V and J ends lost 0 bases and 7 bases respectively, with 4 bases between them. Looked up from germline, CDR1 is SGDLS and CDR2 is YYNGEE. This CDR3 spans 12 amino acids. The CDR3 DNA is TGTGCCAGCAGCGTAGATGTCGGGGAGCTGTTTTTT. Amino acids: CASSVDVGELFF.

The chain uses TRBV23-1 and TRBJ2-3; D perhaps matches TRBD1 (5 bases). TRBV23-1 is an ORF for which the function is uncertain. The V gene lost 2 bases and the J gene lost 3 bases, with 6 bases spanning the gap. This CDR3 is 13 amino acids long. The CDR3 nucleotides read TGCGCCAGCAGTCAAGCAGGGACAGATACGCAGTATTTT. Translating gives CASSQAGTDTQYF.

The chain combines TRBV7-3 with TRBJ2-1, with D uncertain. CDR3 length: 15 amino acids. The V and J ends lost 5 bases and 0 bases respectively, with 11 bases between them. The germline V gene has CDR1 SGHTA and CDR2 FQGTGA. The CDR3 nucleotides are TGTGCCAGCAGCCCCGCTCCGAGCTCCTACAATGAGCAGTTCTTC. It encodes CASSPAPSSYNEQFF.

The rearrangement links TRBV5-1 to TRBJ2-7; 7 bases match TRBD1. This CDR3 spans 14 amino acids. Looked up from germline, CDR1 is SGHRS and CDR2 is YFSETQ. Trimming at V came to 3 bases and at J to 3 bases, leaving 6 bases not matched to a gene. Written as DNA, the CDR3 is TGCGCCAGCAGCTGGGGGACAGTAAGCTACGAGCAGTACTTC. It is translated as CASSWGTVSYEQYF.

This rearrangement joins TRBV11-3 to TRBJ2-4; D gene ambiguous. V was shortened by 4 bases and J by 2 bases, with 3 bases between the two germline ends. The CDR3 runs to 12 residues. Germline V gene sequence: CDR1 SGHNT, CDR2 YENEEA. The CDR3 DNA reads TGTGCCAGCAGCTCCTCCAAAAACATTCAGTACTTC. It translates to CASSSSKNIQYF.

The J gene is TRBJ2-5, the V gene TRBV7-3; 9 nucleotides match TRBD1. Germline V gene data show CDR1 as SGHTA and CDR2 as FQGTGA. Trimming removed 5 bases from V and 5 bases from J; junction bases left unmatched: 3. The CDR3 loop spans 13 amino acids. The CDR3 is CASSPGQGETQYF. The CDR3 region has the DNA TGTGCCAGCAGCCCGGGACAGGGTGAGACCCAGTACTTC.

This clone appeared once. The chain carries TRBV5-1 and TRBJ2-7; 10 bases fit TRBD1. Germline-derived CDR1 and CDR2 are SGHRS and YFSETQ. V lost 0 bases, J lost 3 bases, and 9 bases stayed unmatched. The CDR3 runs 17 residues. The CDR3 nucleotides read TGCGCCAGCAGCTTGGGGCCGAGCGGACAGGGGGGCTACGAGCAGTACTTC. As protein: CASSLGPSGQGGYEQYF.

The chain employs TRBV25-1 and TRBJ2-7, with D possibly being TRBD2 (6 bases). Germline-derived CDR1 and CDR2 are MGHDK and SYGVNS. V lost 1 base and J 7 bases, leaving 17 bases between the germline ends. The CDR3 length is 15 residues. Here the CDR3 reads CASSESGLRGREQYF. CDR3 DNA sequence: TGTGCCAGCAGTGAATCCGGACTCCGTGGGAGGGAGCAGTACTTC.